One sample yielded the 17 T cell receptor beta chains listed below, sequenced in a study of blood T cell repertoires in COVID-19. Only in-frame clones appear in the TCRdb table, and some are missing; sequencing was by immunoSEQ multiplex PCR. The sample lists about 61,000 clones; about 90% were seen once. Source material: peripheral blood. These receptors came from a woman aged 50 to 65 with active or convalescent COVID-19.

J is TRBJ2-2 and V is TRBV15; possible D gene TRBD2, 7 bases. The germline V gene has CDR1 LNHNV and CDR2 YYDKDF (reference sequence). The CDR3 has 15 residues. The germline V and J ends were trimmed by 4 bases and 4 bases, with 13 bases remaining between them. The CDR3 DNA sequence: TGTGCCACCAGCATCAGGGGCGGGAGCACCGGGGAGCTGTTTTTT. It codes for CATSIRGGSTGELFF.

The rearrangement uses TRBV19 and TRBJ2-2; D possibly corresponds to TRBD2 (6 bases). The CDR3 is made up of 16 amino acids. V was shortened by 5 bases and J by 5 bases, with 18 bases between the two germline ends. The V gene's germline CDR1 is LNHDA and CDR2 SQIVND (reference sequence). The CDR3 here is CASSPYGEGRTGELFF. The CDR3 DNA reads TGTGCCAGTAGTCCTTACGGAGAGGGGAGGACCGGGGAGCTGTTTTTT.

This clone came up a few times. The V call is TRBV19, the J call TRBJ2-3, with D perhaps TRBD1 (5 bases). This CDR3 spans 15 amino acids. The germline V gene encodes CDR1 LNHDA and CDR2 SQIVND (reference sequence). V lost 1 base and J 0 bases, leaving 8 bases between the germline ends. The CDR3 DNA is TGTGCCAGTAGTATAGGGGGCCAAAGCACAGATACGCAGTATTTT. The encoded protein is CASSIGGQSTDTQYF.

The rearrangement uses TRBV9 and TRBJ1-4; TRBD1 matches 10 bases. Germline-derived CDR1 and CDR2 are SGDLS and YYNGEE. Trimming at V came to 0 bases and at J to 7 bases, leaving 6 bases not matched to a gene. This CDR3 has 16 amino acids. The DNA for the CDR3 is TGTGCCAGCAGCGTAGGCGCGGGACAGGGGTCTGAAAAACTGTTTTTT. Translated, it gives CASSVGAGQGSEKLFF.

This clone was counted a few times. The rearrangement joins TRBV11-2 to TRBJ2-3, with 8 bases aligning to TRBD2. Trimming removed 0 bases from V and 2 bases from J; junction bases left unmatched: 13. Germline V gene sequence: CDR1 SGHAT, CDR2 FQNNGV. The CDR3 is made up of 19 amino acids. CDR3 protein: CASSLDLGVRSGVTDTQYF. In nucleotides, the CDR3 is TGTGCCAGCAGCTTAGATCTGGGGGTTCGTAGCGGGGTCACAGATACGCAGTATTTT.

This chain uses TRBV2 with TRBJ2-5; TRBD2 matches at 7 bases. CDR1 SNHLY and CDR2 FYNNEI come from the germline V gene. The CDR3 sequence is 15 residues long. V trimming: 5 bases; J trimming: 2 bases; junction bases outside the gene matches: 8. The CDR3 here is CASSFGEAGQETQYF. CDR3 nucleotides: TGTGCCAGCAGTTTTGGTGAAGCGGGACAAGAGACCCAGTACTTC.

This chain uses TRBV19 with TRBJ1-2; D is unclear. V lost 10 bases and J lost 3, with 18 bases in between. In germline, CDR1 is LNHDA, CDR2 SQIVND (reference sequence). The CDR3 covers 14 residues. CDR3 residues: CATPSGSGDYGYTF. The CDR3 nucleotides read TGTGCCACCCCCTCCGGGAGCGGGGACTATGGCTACACCTTC.

The chain is built from TRBV2 and TRBJ2-3; D unresolved. Germline CDR1 SNHLY, CDR2 FYNNEI. The V end was cut by 6 bases, the J end by 11 bases, with 15 bases between. The CDR3 consists of 12 residues. This CDR3 reads CASRFRPPGQYF. The CDR3 nucleotides are TGTGCCAGCAGGTTCCGCCCGCCGGGGCAGTATTTT. Complete variable domain (other parts from reference TRBV2 and TRBJ2-3): EPEVTQTPSHQVTQMGQEVILRCVPISNHLYFYWYRQILGQKVEFLVSFYNNEISEKSEIFDDQFSVERPDGSNFTLKIRSTKLEDSAMYFCASRFRPPGQYFGPGTRLTVL.

The chain recombines TRBV29-1 with TRBJ1-2; no firm D call. V was trimmed by 0 bases and J by 5 bases, leaving 22 bases between them. From germline, CDR1 is SQVTM and CDR2 ANQGSEA. The CDR3 has 17 residues. The chain's CDR3 is CSVEDIWRGPNGYGYTF. Here the CDR3 DNA reads TGCAGCGTTGAAGATATTTGGAGAGGGCCTAATGGGTATGGCTACACCTTC.

The V call is TRBV12-3 or TRBV12-4, the J call TRBJ2-2, with D unresolved. The length of the CDR3 is 13 residues. Trimming took off 2 bases at V and 5 bases at J, with 6 bases between the two ends. CDR3 nucleotides: TGTGCCAGCAGTTTAAGTAGAACCGGGGAGCTGTTTTTT. Translating it yields CASSLSRTGELFF.

The chain has TRBV25-1 and TRBJ2-7; TRBD1 might be the D (6 bases). V was cut by 8 bases and J by 6 bases, with 14 bases left in between. There are 12 residues in the CDR3. Germline V gene lookup returns CDR1 MGHDK and CDR2 SYGVNS. CDR3 DNA: TGTGCCAGCGACGATGGGGGCCCCGAGCAGTACTTC. It yields the protein CASDDGGPEQYF.

The chain couples TRBV11-3 to TRBJ2-4; 7 bases map to TRBD1. Germline CDR1 and CDR2: SGHNT and YENEEA. This CDR3 is 14 amino acids long. V gave up 4 bases and J gave up 8 bases; unmatched junction bases: 8. The CDR3 nucleotides are TGTGCCAGCAGCTCCCAGACAGGGAAGGACATTCAGTACTTC. It translates to CASSSQTGKDIQYF.

The CDR3 region is CASSSTTSGPNTEAFF. In DNA form, the CDR3 reads TGCGCCAGCAGCTCCACAACATCTGGGCCGAACACTGAAGCTTTCTTT. This chain connects TRBV5-1 to TRBJ1-1; D unclear. CDR3 size: 16 residues. CDR1 and CDR2 (germline): SGHRS, YFSETQ. The V end was cut by 3 bases, the J end by 1 base, with 16 bases between.

The V call is TRBV4-2, the J call TRBJ2-7; 11 positions agree with TRBD2. The CDR3 is 13 amino acids. Germline V gene sequence: CDR1 LGHNA, CDR2 YNFKEQ. After removal of 4 bases from V and 7 bases from J, the junction contained 3 bases not matched to a gene. The CDR3 nucleotides read TGTGCCAGCAGCCCTAGGACTAGCGGGGAGCAGTACTTC. Protein product: CASSPRTSGEQYF.

The chain recombines TRBV19 with TRBJ2-7; weak D call: TRBD2 (5 bases). Germline CDR1 is LNHDA and CDR2 is SQIVND (reference sequence). This CDR3 has 14 residues. The germline V and J ends were trimmed by 1 base and 2 bases, with 9 bases remaining between them. The CDR3 protein is CASSIGQRTYEQYF. The DNA of the CDR3 is TGTGCCAGTAGTATAGGGCAGCGGACCTACGAGCAGTACTTC.

V gene TRBV3-1 (or the pseudogene TRBV3-2) combines with J gene TRBJ1-1, with D perhaps TRBD1 (5 bases). Trimming pared 1 base from V and 11 bases from J, leaving 14 bases between. Germline assignment: CDR1 LGHDT and CDR2 YNNKEL (reference sequence). CDR3 size: 13 residues. CDR3 amino acids: CASSQVGEGGAFF. The CDR3 DNA sequence: TGTGCCAGCAGCCAAGTGGGGGAGGGAGGCGCTTTCTTT.

The rearrangement joins TRBV10-3 to TRBJ2-1; no reliable D call. V shed 8 bases and J shed 5 bases, with 13 bases lying between them. The CDR3 length is 13 residues. Germline values: CDR1 ENHRY, CDR2 SYGVKD. The CDR3 bases are TGTGCCATCCGCCAGAATCCCAACAATGAGCAGTTCTTC. Translated, it gives CAIRQNPNNEQFF.